These T cell receptor beta chains were read from a single sample in a study of shared clonotypes between healthy human individuals. Clones were sequenced by immunoSEQ multiplex PCR, and TCRdb holds only the in-frame ones, with some missing. The data hold about 470,000 clones, with 70% to 80% observed a single time. The sample consisted of PBMCs. These receptors originate from a woman between 35 and 50 years old in good health. Some clones in this sample may be carry-over from other donors' samples. Both conserved end residues are part of each CDR3. The D gene is left open where the match is weak. Where a row states a size, it is once, few, many or the class of an expanded clone; other rows omit it.

d_gene	abundance	v_gene	j_gene	CDR3nt	CDR3aa
TRBD1	once	TRBV19	TRBJ2-6	TGTGCCAGTACCCGGGACAGGTATTCTCCCTGGACTTTC	CASTRDRYSPWTF
-	-	TRBV7-9	TRBJ1-2	TGTGCCAGCAGCTTATTTGCGACAGCTTCTAACTATGGCTACACCTTC	CASSLFATASNYGYTF
TRBD2	-	TRBV7-7	TRBJ2-1	TGTGCCAGCAGCCCAAGAGCGGGAGGGCATGAGCAGTTCTTC	CASSPRAGGHEQFF
-	-	TRBV2	TRBJ2-7	TGTGCCAGCAGCGTGGGGGGGGCGGCCTACGAGCAGTACTTC	CASSVGGAAYEQYF
TRBD2	-	TRBV6-5	TRBJ2-5	TGTGCCAGCAGTCCTCTAGCGGGGGGGGATGAGACCCAGTACTTC	CASSPLAGGDETQYF
-	-	TRBV28	TRBJ2-5	TGTGCCAGCACTCTTATTGGAGGTGAAGAGACCCAGTACTTC	CASTLIGGEETQYF
-	-	TRBV19	TRBJ1-1	TGTGCCAGTAGTATAGGTCCGGTCATGAACACTGAAGCTTTCTTT	CASSIGPVMNTEAFF
TRBD1	-	TRBV19	TRBJ1-2	TGTGCCAGTAGTATACCACAGGGGGCCCCCTATGGCTACACCTTC	CASSIPQGAPYGYTF
TRBD2	-	TRBV29-1	TRBJ2-1	TGCAGCGCACGGACTAGCGTGTTTACTAGCTCCTACAATGAGCAGTTCTTC	CSARTSVFTSSYNEQFF
TRBD2	-	TRBV5-1	TRBJ2-1	TGCGCCAGCAGCTTGGCCCCGGGGGGTGGGGCTGAGCAGTTCTTC	CASSLAPGGGAEQFF
-	-	TRBV19	TRBJ2-6	TGTGCCAGTACCGTCGACAGAGCTGGGGCCAACGTCCTGACTTTC	CASTVDRAGANVLTF
TRBD1	-	TRBV2	TRBJ2-3	TGTGCCAGCAGTTGGCAGGGGGCAACAGATACGCAGTATTTT	CASSWQGATDTQYF
TRBD2	-	TRBV5-1	TRBJ2-1	TGCGCCAGCAGCTTGGTGGCGGGAGCCAACAATGAGCAGTTCTTC	CASSLVAGANNEQFF
TRBD2	-	TRBV5-4	TRBJ2-1	TGTGCCAGCAGCCGATCTAGCGGGAGCTCCTACAATGAGCAGTTCTTC	CASSRSSGSSYNEQFF
-	once	TRBV10-2	TRBJ2-1	TGCGCCAGCCTGGCCTTGAGAGGGGGCTACAATGAGCAGTTCTTC	CASLALRGGYNEQFF
-	-	TRBV19	TRBJ2-7	TGTGCCAGTAGTATAGGAGTAATCGACGAGCAGTACTTC	CASSIGVIDEQYF
-	-	TRBV18	TRBJ1-2	TGTGCCAGCTCACAAGGGACTAACTATGGCTACACCTTC	CASSQGTNYGYTF
-	-	TRBV5-1	TRBJ1-2	TGCGCCAGCAGGCAGGAGGCAGAAGGCTACACCTTC	CASRQEAEGYTF
-	few	TRBV21-1	TRBJ2-7	TGTGCCAGCAGCAAAGCCGTAAGCGGGAGTCGTCACTACGAGCAGTACTTC	CASSKAVSGSRHYEQYF
TRBD2	-	TRBV4-2	TRBJ2-4	TGTGCCAGCAGCCAAGAAGGCGGGAGGGCCGCGAACATTCAGTACTTC	CASSQEGGRAANIQYF
-	-	TRBV5-6	TRBJ2-6	TGTGCCAGCAGCTTGGACGGAATCTCTGGGGCCAACGTCCTGACTTTC	CASSLDGISGANVLTF
-	-	TRBV6-5	TRBJ1-1	TGTGCCAGCACCACGCGGCACACGAACACTGAAGCTTTCTTT	CASTTRHTNTEAFF
-	-	TRBV7-6	TRBJ2-2	TGTGCCAGCAGCCCTACAGGGAACACCGGGGAGCTGTTTTTT	CASSPTGNTGELFF
-	-	TRBV11-2	TRBJ1-2	TGTGCCAGCAGCAACAACCAGGGTAGCTATGGCTACACCTTC	CASSNNQGSYGYTF
TRBD1	-	TRBV5-1	TRBJ1-3	TGCGCCAGCAGCTCGACCGGGACAGGGGAAGGAAACACCATATATTTT	CASSSTGTGEGNTIYF
-	-	TRBV11-2	TRBJ2-2	TGTGCCAGCAGCTTATTCCAAAGGAGGTACACCGGGGAGCTGTTTTTT	CASSLFQRRYTGELFF
TRBD1	-	TRBV11-1	TRBJ1-1	TGTGCCAGCAGCACGACAGGGGGGACTGAAGCTTTCTTT	CASSTTGGTEAFF
TRBD2	many	TRBV6-1	TRBJ2-7	TGTGCCAGCAGTGAAGGACTAGCGGGATCCTACGAGCAGTACTTC	CASSEGLAGSYEQYF
-	-	TRBV9	TRBJ2-1	TGTGCCAGCAGCCGCCTAGCGTTCTCCTACAATGAGCAGTTCTTC	CASSRLAFSYNEQFF
TRBD1	many	TRBV5-1	TRBJ2-7	TGCGCCAGCAGCTCCAGGGCGGACAGGGTAGGTTACGAGCAGTACTTC	CASSSRADRVGYEQYF
-	-	TRBV7-2	TRBJ2-6	TGTGCCAGCAGCTTATTTGTATTCGGTTCCGGGGCCAACGTCCTGACTTTC	CASSLFVFGSGANVLTF
-	-	TRBV6-5	TRBJ2-6	TGTGCCAGCAGTTACCGGGGGGCCGGGGCCAACGTCCTGACTTTC	CASSYRGAGANVLTF
-	many	TRBV6-4	TRBJ2-7	TGTGCCAGCAGTGTCAAAGCAGGGGCTAGTTCCTACGAGCAGTACTTC	CASSVKAGASSYEQYF
-	-	TRBV4-3	TRBJ1-1	TGCGCCAGCAGCCAAGGGACAGCGAGCACTGAAGCTCTCTTT	CASSQGTASTEALF
-	-	TRBV25-1	TRBJ2-5	TGTGCCAGCAGTGAATGGGGACGCCAAGAGACCCAGTACTTC	CASSEWGRQETQYF
TRBD1	-	TRBV18	TRBJ2-1	TGTGCCAGCGCGCCCGGGACAGGGGGGTCCAATGAGCAGTTCTTC	CASAPGTGGSNEQFF
TRBD1	-	TRBV4-2	TRBJ2-7	TGTGCCAGCAGCCAAGAAAACGGACAGGGAGGCATCGAGCAGTACTTC	CASSQENGQGGIEQYF
TRBD1	-	TRBV28	TRBJ2-5	TGTGCCAGCAGTGGGACAGGAGGAGAGACCCAGTACTTC	CASSGTGGETQYF
TRBD1	-	TRBV11-2	TRBJ2-7	TGTGCCAGCAGTATCGGACAGGGTTTAACCGAGCAGTACTTC	CASSIGQGLTEQYF
-	-	TRBV6-4	TRBJ1-1	TGTGCCAGCAGTGACTCATTGAACACTGAAGCTTTCTTT	CASSDSLNTEAFF
-	once	TRBV2	TRBJ2-1	TGTGCCAGCAACCGGGAGAGGAACAATGAGCAGTTCTTC	CASNRERNNEQFF
-	-	TRBV11-2	TRBJ1-5	TGTGCCAGCAGCTTAAGCAGGGCGGGAAATCAGCCCCAGCATTTT	CASSLSRAGNQPQHF
TRBD1	-	TRBV5-4	TRBJ2-3	TGTGCCAGCAGCCAGGACAGGGGATGGGACACAGATACGCAGTATTTT	CASSQDRGWDTDTQYF